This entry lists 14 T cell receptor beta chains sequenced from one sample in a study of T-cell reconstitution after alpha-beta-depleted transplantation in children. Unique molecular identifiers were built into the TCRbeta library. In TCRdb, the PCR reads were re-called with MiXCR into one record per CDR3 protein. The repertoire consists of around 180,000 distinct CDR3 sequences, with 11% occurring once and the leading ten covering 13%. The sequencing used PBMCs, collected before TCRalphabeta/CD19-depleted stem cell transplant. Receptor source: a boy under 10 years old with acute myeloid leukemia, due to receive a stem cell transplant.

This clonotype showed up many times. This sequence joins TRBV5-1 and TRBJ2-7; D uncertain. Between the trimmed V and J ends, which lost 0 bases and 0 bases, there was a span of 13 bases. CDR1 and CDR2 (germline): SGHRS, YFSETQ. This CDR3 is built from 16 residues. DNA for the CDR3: TGCGCCAGCAGCTTGGCCGGAGTCCCCTACTCCTACGAGCAGTACTTC. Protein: CASSLAGVPYSYEQYF.

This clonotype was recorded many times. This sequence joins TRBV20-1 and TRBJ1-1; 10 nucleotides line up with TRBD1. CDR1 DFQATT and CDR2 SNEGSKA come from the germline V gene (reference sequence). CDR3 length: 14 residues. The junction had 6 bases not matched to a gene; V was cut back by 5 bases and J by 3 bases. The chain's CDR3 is CSALRGQGHTEAFF. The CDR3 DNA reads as TGCAGTGCTCTGAGGGGACAGGGGCACACTGAAGCTTTCTTT.

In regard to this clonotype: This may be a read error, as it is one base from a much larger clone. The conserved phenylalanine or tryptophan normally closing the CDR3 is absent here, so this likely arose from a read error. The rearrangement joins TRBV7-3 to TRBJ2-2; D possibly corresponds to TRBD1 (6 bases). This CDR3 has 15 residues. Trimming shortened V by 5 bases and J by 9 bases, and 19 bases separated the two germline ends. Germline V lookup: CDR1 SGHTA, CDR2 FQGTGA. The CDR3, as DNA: TGTGCCAGCAGCCCCACCCGTCAGGGGACCTGGGAGCTGTTTCTT. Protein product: CASSPTRQGTWELFL.

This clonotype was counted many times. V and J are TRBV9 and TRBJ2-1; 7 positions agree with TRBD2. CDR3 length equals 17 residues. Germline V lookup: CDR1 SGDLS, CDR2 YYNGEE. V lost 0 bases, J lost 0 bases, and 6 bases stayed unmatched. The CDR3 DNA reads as TGTGCCAGCAGCGTAGATTTGGGCGGGGGCTCCTACAATGAGCAGTTCTTC. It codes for CASSVDLGGGSYNEQFF.

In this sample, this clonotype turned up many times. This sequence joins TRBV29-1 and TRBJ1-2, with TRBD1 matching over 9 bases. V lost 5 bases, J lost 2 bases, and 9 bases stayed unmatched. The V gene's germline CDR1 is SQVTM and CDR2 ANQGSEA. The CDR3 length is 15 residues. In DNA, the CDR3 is TGCAGCGTTTCCGTCCCGGGACAGGGAAACTATGGCTACACCTTC. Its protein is CSVSVPGQGNYGYTF.

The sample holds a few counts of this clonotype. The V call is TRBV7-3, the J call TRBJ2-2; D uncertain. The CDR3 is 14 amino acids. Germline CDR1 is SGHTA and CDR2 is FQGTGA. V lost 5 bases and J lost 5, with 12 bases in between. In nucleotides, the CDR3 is TGTGCCAGCAGCATAAACAGTGAAACCGGGGAGCTGTTTTTT. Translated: CASSINSETGELFF.

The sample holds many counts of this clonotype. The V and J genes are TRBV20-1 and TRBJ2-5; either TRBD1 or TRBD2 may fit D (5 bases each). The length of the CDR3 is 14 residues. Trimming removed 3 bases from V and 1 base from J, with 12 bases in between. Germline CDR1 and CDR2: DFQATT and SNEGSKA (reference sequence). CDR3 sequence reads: CSARVGLAQETQYF. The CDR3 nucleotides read TGCAGTGCTAGGGTGGGGCTAGCCCAAGAGACCCAGTACTTC.

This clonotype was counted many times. CDR3: CASSLTGGETQYF. DNA for the CDR3: TGTGCCAGCAGCTTAACAGGGGGGGAGACCCAGTACTTC. The chain is built from TRBV7-2 and TRBJ2-5; 8 bases match TRBD1. The CDR3 is 13 residues long. Germline V CDR1 and CDR2: SGHTA, FQGNSA. V gave up 2 bases and J gave up 5 bases; unmatched junction bases: 1.

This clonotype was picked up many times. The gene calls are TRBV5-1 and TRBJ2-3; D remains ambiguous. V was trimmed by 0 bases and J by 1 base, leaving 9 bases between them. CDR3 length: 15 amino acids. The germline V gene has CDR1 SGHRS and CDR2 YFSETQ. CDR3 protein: CASSLAGPGTDTQYF. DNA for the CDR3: TGCGCCAGCAGCTTGGCCGGGCCCGGCACAGATACGCAGTATTTT.

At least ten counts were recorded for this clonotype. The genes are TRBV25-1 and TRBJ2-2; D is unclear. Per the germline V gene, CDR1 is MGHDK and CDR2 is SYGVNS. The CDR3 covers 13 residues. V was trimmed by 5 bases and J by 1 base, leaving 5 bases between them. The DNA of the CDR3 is TGTGCCAGCAGTTGGCGGAACACCGGGGAGCTGTTTTTT. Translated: CASSWRNTGELFF.

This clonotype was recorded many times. CDR3 residues: CSAQPSGLTHSPLHF. CDR3 sequence (DNA): TGCAGTGCGCAACCCTCGGGACTGACCCATTCACCCCTCCACTTT. V and J are TRBV20-1 and TRBJ1-6, with a weak D call TRBD1 (5 bases). This CDR3 comprises 15 residues. Germline V gene data show CDR1 as DFQATT and CDR2 as SNEGSKA (reference sequence). The V end was cut by 6 bases, the J end by 8 bases, with 20 bases between.

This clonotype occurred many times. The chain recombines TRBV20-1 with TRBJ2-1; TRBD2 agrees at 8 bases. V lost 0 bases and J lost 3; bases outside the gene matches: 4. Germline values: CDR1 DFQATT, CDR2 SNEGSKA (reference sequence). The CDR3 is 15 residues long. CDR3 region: CSARDLGLDYNEQFF. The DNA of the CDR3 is TGCAGTGCTAGAGATCTGGGACTAGACTACAATGAGCAGTTCTTC.

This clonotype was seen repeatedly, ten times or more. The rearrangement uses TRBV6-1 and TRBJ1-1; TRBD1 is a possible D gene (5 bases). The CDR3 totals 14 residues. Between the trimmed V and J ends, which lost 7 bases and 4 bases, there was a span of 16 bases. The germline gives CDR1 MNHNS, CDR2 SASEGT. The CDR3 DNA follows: TGTGCCAGCATCCCTCGGGCAGGGTCCACTGAAGCTTTCTTT. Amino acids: CASIPRAGSTEAFF.

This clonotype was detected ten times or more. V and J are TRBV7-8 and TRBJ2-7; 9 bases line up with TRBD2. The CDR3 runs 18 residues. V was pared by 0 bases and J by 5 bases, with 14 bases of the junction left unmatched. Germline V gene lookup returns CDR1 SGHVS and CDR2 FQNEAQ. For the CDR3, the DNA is TGTGCCAGCAGCTTAGCGGCCATGGGGAGCGGGAGGTTAAACGAGCAGTACTTC. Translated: CASSLAAMGSGRLNEQYF.